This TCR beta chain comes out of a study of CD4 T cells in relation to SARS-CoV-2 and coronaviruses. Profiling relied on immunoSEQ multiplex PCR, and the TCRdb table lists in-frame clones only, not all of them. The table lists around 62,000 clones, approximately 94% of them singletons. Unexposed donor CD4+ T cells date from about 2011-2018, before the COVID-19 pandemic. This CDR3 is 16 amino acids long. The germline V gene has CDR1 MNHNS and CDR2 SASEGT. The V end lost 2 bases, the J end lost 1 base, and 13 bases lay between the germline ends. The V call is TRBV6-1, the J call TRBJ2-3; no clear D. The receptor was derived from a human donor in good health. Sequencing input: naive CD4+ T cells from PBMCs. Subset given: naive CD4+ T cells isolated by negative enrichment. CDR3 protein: CASSEPRRSGTDTQYF. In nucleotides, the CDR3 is TGTGCCAGCAGTGAACCCCGCAGAAGTGGCACAGATACGCAGTATTTT.